The clone carrying this T cell receptor (beta chain) was found many times. Its antigen is still unknown. This sample was taken from a study of T cells in Graves' hyperthyroidism and ophthalmopathy. Exclusion criteria comprised uncontrolled infection, other autoimmune disease, pregnancy or lactation. Researchers amplified the TCR beta CDR3 regions from RNA transcripts. HTBI primers were employed in a first-round RT-PCR of the TCR CDR3. TCRdb reprocessed the multiplex PCR reads with MiXCR, giving one entry per CDR3 protein. The sample lists under 650,000 distinct CDR3 sequences, under 20% occurring once. Overall study results and limits: Within blood appeared most thyroid clonotypes that had expanded above 0.001. A median about 7 months before onset, the model predicted ophthalmopathy.

This sequence was found in a woman in her 30s with Graves' hyperthyroidism. Sequencing was done on a sample of blood.

The CDR3 nucleotides are TGTGCCAGCAGGAGCGGAAGCACAGATACGCAGTATTTT. It is translated as CASRSGSTDTQYF. The chain has TRBV12-3 or TRBV12-4 and TRBJ2-3; D might be TRBD2 (5 bases). Trimming removed 6 bases at V and 0 bases at J, with 7 bases between. The CDR3 covers 13 residues.